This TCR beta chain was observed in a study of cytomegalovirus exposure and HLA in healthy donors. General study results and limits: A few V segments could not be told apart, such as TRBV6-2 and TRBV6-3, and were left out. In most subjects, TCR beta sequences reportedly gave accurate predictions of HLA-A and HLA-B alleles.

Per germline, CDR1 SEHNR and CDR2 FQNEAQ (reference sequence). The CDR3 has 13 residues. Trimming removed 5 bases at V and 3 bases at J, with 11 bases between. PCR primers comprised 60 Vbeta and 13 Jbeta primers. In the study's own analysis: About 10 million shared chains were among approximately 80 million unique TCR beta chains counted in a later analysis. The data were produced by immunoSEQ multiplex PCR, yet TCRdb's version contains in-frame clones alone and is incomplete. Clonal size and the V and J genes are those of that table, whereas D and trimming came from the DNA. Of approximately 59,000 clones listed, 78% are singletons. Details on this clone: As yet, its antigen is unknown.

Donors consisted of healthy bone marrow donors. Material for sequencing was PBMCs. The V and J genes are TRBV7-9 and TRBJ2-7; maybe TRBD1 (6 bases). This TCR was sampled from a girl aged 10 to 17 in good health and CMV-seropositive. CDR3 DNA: TGTGCCAGCAGCCTGACAGGTATCTACGAGCAGTACTTC. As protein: CASSLTGIYEQYF.